The TCR beta chain under discussion was sequenced for a study of blood T cell repertoires in COVID-19. Study details: From the United States, Italy and Spain came samples of acute and convalescent COVID-19. T cells, B-cell-depleted T cells, or PBMCs provided the cDNA or gDNA that served as material.

Germline V CDR1 and CDR2: MGHDK, SYGVNS. Trimming removed 4 bases from V and 7 bases from J; junction bases left unmatched: 8. The CDR3 runs 16 residues. Original handling: It was from reference gene primer amplification that nucleated cell counts were estimated. Only in-frame clones appear in the TCRdb table, and some are missing; sequencing was by immunoSEQ multiplex PCR. The DNA gave D and trimming, while V, J and clone size come from that table. The table has about 250,000 clones, 70% to 90% seen once; the top ten hold over 1.1%. This clonotype was obtained from an elderly man with acute or convalescent COVID-19. V is TRBV25-1 and J is TRBJ2-3, with 13 positions matching TRBD2. Material: peripheral blood. The CDR3 bases are TGTGCCAGCAGTGGTGACACTAGCGGGAGGGTCCATACGCAGTATTTT. Protein product: CASSGDTSGRVHTQYF.